Following are 6 T cell receptor beta chains from one sample sequenced in a study of blood T cell repertoires in COVID-19. Libraries were prepared by immunoSEQ multiplex PCR; TCRdb keeps only in-frame clonotypes and omits some of them. The sample holds approximately 220,000 clones, approximately 87% seen once. The specimen sequenced was peripheral blood. The receptors stem from a woman aged 50 to 60 with acute or convalescent COVID-19.

The chain couples TRBV5-1 to TRBJ2-7; the D gene is possibly TRBD1 (5 bases). V lost 4 bases and J 2 bases, leaving 13 bases between the germline ends. Per germline, CDR1 SGHRS and CDR2 YFSETQ. This CDR3 has 14 residues. The CDR3: CASSPRDSAYEQYF. The CDR3 region has the DNA TGCGCCAGCAGCCCGAGAGACAGCGCCTACGAGCAGTACTTC. Full variable domain (rest looked up from reference TRBV5-1 and TRBJ2-7): KAGVTQTPRYLIKTRGQQVTLSCSPISGHRSVSWYQQTPGQGLQFLFEYFSETQRNKGNFPGRFSGRQFSNSRSEMNVSTLELGDSALYLCASSPRDSAYEQYFGPGTRLTVT.

This chain joins TRBV25-1 and TRBJ1-4; D is possibly TRBD1 (5 bases). The germline CDR1 and CDR2 sequences are MGHDK and SYGVNS. Trimming took off 0 bases at V and 7 bases at J, with 15 bases between the two ends. The length of the CDR3 is 16 residues. The CDR3 nucleotides read TGTGCCAGCAGTGAATATTCCCGGGGGTTTATTGAAAAACTGTTTTTT. It encodes CASSEYSRGFIEKLFF. The full variable domain, with the rest looked up from reference TRBV25-1 and TRBJ1-4, is EADIYQTPRYLVIGTGKKITLECSQTMGHDKMYWYQQDPGMELHLIHYSYGVNSTEKGDLSSESTVSRIRTEHFPLTLESARPSHTSQYLCASSEYSRGFIEKLFFGSGTQLSVL.

The count of this clone is one. The V gene is TRBV7-2, the J gene TRBJ2-1; D gene uncertain. The V gene lost 7 bases and the J gene lost 5 bases, with 18 bases spanning the gap. Per germline, CDR1 SGHTA and CDR2 FQGNSA. CDR3 length: 15 residues. The CDR3 bases are TGTGCCAGCACCCTTGGGCAGGTTTCCGACAATGAGCAGTTCTTC. It specifies CASTLGQVSDNEQFF.

The chain couples TRBV7-3 to TRBJ2-3; TRBD2 matches at 9 bases. CDR3 length: 15 residues. Germline V CDR1 and CDR2: SGHTA, FQGTGA. The V gene end was trimmed by 3 bases and the J gene end by 5 bases; junction bases not matched to a gene: 6. CDR3 residues: CASSLGGGAGDTQYF. The CDR3 DNA reads as TGTGCCAGCAGCTTGGGCGGGGGGGCCGGAGATACGCAGTATTTT.

V is TRBV27 and J is TRBJ2-5, with 9 bases matching TRBD2. There are 18 residues in the CDR3. Germline V CDR1 and CDR2: MNHEY, SMNVEV (reference sequence). J lost 2 bases, V lost 4 bases, and 14 bases had no gene match. Here the CDR3 DNA reads TGTGCCAGCAGTTATGAGGGACGCGGGAGGGGACCTCAAGAGACCCAGTACTTC. Amino acids: CASSYEGRGRGPQETQYF.

The chain has TRBV5-1 and TRBJ2-1; D gene unclear. Germline CDR1 SGHRS, CDR2 YFSETQ. Trimming removed 3 bases from V and 9 bases from J, with 13 bases in between. CDR3 length: 13 amino acids. The CDR3 DNA reads TGCGCCAGCAGCTACCTAGTAGGTCTTGAGCAGTTCTTC. This sequence encodes CASSYLVGLEQFF.